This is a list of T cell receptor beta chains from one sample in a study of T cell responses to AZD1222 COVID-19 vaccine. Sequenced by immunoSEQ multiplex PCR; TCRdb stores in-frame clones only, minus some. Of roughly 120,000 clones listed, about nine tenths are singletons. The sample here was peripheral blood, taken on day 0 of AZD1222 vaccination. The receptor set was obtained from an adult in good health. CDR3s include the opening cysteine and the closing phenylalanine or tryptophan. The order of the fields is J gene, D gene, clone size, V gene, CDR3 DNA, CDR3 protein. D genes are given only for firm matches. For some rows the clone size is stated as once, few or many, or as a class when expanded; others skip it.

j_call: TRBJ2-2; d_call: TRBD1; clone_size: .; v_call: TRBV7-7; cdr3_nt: TGTGCTAGCAGCTCGGGACAGGGTGGCACCGGGGAGCTGTTTTTT; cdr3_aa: CASSSGQGGTGELFF
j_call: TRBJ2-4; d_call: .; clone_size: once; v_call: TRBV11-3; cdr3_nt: TGTGCCAGCAGCCCACCGAATGGAAACATTCAGTACTTC; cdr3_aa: CASSPPNGNIQYF
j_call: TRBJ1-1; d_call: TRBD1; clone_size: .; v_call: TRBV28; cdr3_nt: TGTGCCAGCAGCACCGGACAGGGTAGGCGGGTGGCTTTCTTT; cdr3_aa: CASSTGQGRRVAFF
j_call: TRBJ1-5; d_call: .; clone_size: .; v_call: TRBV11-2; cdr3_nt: TGTGCCAGCAGCATCGGTAGGCATCAGCCCCAGCATTTT; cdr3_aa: CASSIGRHQPQHF
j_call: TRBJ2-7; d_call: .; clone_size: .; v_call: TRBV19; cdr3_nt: TGTGCCAGCGGGCGGGGTGCAGCCTACGAGCAGTACTTC; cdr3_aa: CASGRGAAYEQYF
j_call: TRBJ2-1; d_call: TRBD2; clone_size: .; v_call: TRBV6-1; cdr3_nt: TGTGCCAGCAGTGAAGGAGTGGGGACTACACTAAATGAGCAGTTCTTC; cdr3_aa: CASSEGVGTTLNEQFF
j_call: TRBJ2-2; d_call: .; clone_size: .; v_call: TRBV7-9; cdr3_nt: TGTGCCAGCAGCGAAGGTGGGGCCGCGAACACCGGGGAGCTGTTTTTT; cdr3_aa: CASSEGGAANTGELFF
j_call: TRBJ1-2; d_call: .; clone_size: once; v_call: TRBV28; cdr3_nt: TGTGCCAGCAGTTTACCGGTCCCGACAGCCTATGACTACACCTTC; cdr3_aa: CASSLPVPTAYDYTF
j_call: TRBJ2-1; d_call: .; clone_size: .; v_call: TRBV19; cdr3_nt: TGTGCCAGTAGTGGGGGGGCGGACCCCTACAATGAGCAGTTCTTC; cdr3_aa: CASSGGADPYNEQFF
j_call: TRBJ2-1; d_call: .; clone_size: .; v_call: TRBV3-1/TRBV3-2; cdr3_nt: TGTGCCAGCAGCCAAGACGGCGCCTCTTGGGAGCAGTTCTTC; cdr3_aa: CASSQDGASWEQFF
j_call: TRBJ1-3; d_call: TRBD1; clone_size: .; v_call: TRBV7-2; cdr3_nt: TGTGCCAGCAGCTCCGCCTTCCAACAGGGGGCCGGGAACACCATATATTTT; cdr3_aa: CASSSAFQQGAGNTIYF
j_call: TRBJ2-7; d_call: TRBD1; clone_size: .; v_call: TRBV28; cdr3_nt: TGTGCCAGCAGTTTGTCGGGACAGGGGGATGACGAGCAGTACTTC; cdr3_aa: CASSLSGQGDDEQYF
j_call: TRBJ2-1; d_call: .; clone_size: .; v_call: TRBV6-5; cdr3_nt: TGTGCCAGCAGTTTCCCTGGGGGAGATGAGCAGTTCTTC; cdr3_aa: CASSFPGGDEQFF
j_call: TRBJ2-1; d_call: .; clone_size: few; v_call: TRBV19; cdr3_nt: TGTGCCAGTAACCAGGCAGCCTACAATGAGCAGTTCTTC; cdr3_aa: CASNQAAYNEQFF
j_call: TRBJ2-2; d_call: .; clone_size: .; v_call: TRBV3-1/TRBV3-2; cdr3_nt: TGTGCCAGCAGCCAATTAGGACCCGGGGAGCTGTTTTTT; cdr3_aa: CASSQLGPGELFF
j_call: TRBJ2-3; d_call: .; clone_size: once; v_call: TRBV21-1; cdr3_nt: TGTGCCAGCAGCAAAGCTGGAGGGACGCAGTATTTT; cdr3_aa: CASSKAGGTQYF
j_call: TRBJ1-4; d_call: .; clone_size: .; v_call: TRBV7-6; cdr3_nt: TGTGCCAGCAGCTTGGGAGGGTCCAAGGAAAAACTGTTTTTT; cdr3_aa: CASSLGGSKEKLFF
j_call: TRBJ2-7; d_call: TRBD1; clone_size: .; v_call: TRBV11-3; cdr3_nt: TGTGCCAGCAGCTTACACCAGACAGGGGTCTACGAGCAGTACTTC; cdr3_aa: CASSLHQTGVYEQYF
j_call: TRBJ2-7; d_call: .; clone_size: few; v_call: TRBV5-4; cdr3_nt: TGTGCCAGCAGCTTCCGGACGGATAAAGTAACCTACGAGCAGTACTTC; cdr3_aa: CASSFRTDKVTYEQYF
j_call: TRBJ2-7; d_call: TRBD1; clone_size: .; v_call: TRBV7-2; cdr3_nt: TGTGCCAGCAGCTTAGGACGAGGGGGCGCCGAGCAGTACTTC; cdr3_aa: CASSLGRGGAEQYF
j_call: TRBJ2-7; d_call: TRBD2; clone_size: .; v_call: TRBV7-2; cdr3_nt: TGTGCCAGCAGCTTAGTCGGGGGTAGCGGGGGCTACGAGCAGTACTTC; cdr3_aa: CASSLVGGSGGYEQYF
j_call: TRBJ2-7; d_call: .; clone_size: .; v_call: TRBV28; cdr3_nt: TGTGCCAGCAGTATCCCACAGAGCGCCTACGAGCAGTACTTC; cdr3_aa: CASSIPQSAYEQYF
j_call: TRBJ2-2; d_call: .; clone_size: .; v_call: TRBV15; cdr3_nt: TGTGCCACCAGCAGAGATAAAAACTCCGGGGAGCTGTTTTTT; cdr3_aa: CATSRDKNSGELFF
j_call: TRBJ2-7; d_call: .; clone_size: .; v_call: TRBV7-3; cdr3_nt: TGTGCCAGCAGCTTAGCACTGGGGGGAGGCTACGAGCAGTACTTC; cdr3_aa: CASSLALGGGYEQYF
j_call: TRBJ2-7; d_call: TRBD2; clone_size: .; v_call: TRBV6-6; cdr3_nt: TGTGCCAGCAATCGGGGGGGAAGCTCCTACGAGCAGTACTTC; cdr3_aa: CASNRGGSSYEQYF
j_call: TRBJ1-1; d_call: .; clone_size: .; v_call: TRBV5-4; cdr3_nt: TGTGCCAGCAGCGGATTAAGGGAAGCTTTCTTT; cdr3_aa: CASSGLREAFF
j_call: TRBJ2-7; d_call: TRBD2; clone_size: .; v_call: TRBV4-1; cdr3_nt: TGCGCCAGCAGCCAAAATGCGGGGGGGAGCTCCTACGAGCAGTACTTC; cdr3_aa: CASSQNAGGSSYEQYF
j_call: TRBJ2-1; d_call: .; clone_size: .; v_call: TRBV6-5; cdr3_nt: TGTGCCAGCAGCCTAACCTACAATGAGCAGTTCTTC; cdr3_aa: CASSLTYNEQFF
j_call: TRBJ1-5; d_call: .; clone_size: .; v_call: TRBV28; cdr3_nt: TGTGCCAGCAGTTCCCTAGACAGTTATAGCAATCAGCCCCAGCATTTT; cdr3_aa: CASSSLDSYSNQPQHF
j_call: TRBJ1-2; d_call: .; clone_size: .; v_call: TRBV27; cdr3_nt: TGTGCCAGCAGAATAGGGGGAGGCTATGGCTACACCTTC; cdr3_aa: CASRIGGGYGYTF
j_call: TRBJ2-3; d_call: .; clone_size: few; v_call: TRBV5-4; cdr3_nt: TGTGCCAGCAGCTTGGAGGGGGGAGATACGCAGTATTTT; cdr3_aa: CASSLEGGDTQYF
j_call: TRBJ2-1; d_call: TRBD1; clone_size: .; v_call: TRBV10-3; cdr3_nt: TGTGCCATCAGTGAGGCTCCGGGACAGGGCCACAATGAGCAGTTCTTC; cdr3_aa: CAISEAPGQGHNEQFF
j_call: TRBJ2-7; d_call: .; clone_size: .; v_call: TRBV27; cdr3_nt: TGTGCCAGCAGTTTAAAGGGCCCCTACGAGCAGTACTTC; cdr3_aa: CASSLKGPYEQYF
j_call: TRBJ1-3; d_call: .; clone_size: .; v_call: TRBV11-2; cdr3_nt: TGTGCCAGCAGCTGGGGGGGCTCGAGCTCTGGAAACACCATATATTTT; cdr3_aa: CASSWGGSSSGNTIYF
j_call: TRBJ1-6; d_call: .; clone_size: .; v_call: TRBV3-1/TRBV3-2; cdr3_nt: TGTGCCAGCAGCCAAGTTAGGGGCGGGAATTCACCCCTCCACTTT; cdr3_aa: CASSQVRGGNSPLHF
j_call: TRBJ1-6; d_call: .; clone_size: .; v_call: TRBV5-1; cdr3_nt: TGCGCCAGCAGCTTGGAGGGGAGGGATAATTCACCCCTCCACTTT; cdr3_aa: CASSLEGRDNSPLHF
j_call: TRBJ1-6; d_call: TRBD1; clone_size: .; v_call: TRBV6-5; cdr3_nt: TGTGCCAGCAGAAAGACAGGGGGTAATTCACCCCTCCACTTT; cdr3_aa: CASRKTGGNSPLHF
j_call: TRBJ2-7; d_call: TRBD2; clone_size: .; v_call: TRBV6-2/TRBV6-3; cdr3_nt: TGTGCCAGCAGTTACTCTTCTAGCGGATACTCTAACTCCTACGAGCAGTACTTC; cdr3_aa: CASSYSSSGYSNSYEQYF
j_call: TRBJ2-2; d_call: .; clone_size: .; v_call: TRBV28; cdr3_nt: TGTGCCAGCAGTTTAGGGGGGGCGATCACCGGGGAGCTGTTTTTT; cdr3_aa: CASSLGGAITGELFF
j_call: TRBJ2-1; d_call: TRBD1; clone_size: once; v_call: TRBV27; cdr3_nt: TGTGCCAGCAGGCCCCTCGGGACAGGGGGCGGGGAGCAGTTCTTC; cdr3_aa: CASRPLGTGGGEQFF
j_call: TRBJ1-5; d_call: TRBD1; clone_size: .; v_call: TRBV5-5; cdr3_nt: TGTGCCAGCAGACGGACAGGGGGCGGCGGCAATCAGCCCCAGCATTTT; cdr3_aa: CASRRTGGGGNQPQHF
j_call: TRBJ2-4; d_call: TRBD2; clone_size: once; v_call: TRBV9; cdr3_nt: TGTGCCAGCAGCGTAGCGGCTAGCGGACCTAAAAACATTCAGTACTTC; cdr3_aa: CASSVAASGPKNIQYF
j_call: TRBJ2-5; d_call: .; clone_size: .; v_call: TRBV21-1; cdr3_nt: TGTGCCAGCAGCCAGGAAGGCGGGAGGATAACCCAAGAGACCCAGTACTTC; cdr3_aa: CASSQEGGRITQETQYF
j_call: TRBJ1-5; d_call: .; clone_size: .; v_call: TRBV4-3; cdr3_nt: TGCGCCAGCAGCCCTGAAAGCGCTACGCCAGGGAGGCGTCAGCCCCAGCATTTT; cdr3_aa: CASSPESATPGRRQPQHF
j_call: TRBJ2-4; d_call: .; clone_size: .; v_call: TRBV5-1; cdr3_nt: TGCGCCAGCAGCTTGGAAGGCCAAGCCAAAAACATTCAGTACTTC; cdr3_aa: CASSLEGQAKNIQYF
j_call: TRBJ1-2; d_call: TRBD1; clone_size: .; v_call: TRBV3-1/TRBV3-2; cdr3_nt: TGTGCCAGCAGCCAATTTGACAGGGTAGACGGCTACACCTTC; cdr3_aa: CASSQFDRVDGYTF
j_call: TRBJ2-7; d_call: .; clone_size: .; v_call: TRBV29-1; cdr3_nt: TGCAGCGTTTCACAAGGGTCCTACGAGCAGTACTTC; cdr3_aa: CSVSQGSYEQYF
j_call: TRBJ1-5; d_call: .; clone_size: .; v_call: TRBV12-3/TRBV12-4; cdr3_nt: TGTGCCAGCAGGCCATCGGGGGCTCAGCCCCAGCATTTT; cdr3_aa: CASRPSGAQPQHF
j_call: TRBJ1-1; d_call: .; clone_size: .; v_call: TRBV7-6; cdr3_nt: TGTGCCAGCAGCTTAAACTGGGCAGCGAACACTGAAGCTTTCTTT; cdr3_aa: CASSLNWAANTEAFF
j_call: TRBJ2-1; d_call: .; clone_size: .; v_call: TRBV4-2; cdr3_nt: TGTGCCAGCAGCCAAGGAGACTCGGACTCTAATGAGCAGTTCTTC; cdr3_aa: CASSQGDSDSNEQFF
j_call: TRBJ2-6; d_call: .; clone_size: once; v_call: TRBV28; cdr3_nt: TGTGCCAGCAGGGAGGGGAAAGGCTCTGGGGCCAACGTCCTGACTTTC; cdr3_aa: CASREGKGSGANVLTF
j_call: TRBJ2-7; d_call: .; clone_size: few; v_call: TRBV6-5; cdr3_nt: TGTGCCAGCAGTTTATACCTGACAGGTGGGGGGCAGTACTTC; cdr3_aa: CASSLYLTGGGQYF
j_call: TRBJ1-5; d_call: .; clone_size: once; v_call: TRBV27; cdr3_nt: TGTGCCAGCAGTACCCTTGGGGGAGGGGGGAATCAGCCCCAGCATTTT; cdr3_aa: CASSTLGGGGNQPQHF
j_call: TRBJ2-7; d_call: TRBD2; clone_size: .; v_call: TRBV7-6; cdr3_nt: TGTGCCAGCAGCTTAGCGGCTAGCGGGAGACCCTACGAGCAGTACTTC; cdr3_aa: CASSLAASGRPYEQYF
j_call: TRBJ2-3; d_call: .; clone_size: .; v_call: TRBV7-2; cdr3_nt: TGTGCCAGCAGCGTAGGGAGTTTGGGCACAGATACGCAGTATTTT; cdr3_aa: CASSVGSLGTDTQYF